The 9 T cell receptor beta chains listed next were all sequenced from one sample in a study of OX40 agonist ivuxolimab in advanced cancers. The table came from immunoSEQ multiplex PCR; TCRdb's copy has only in-frame clones and leaves some out. The sample carries about 80,000 clones, about 92% recorded once. This sample comprised CD4+ or CD8+ T cells sorted from blood, obtained in a trial of the OX40 agonist ivuxolimab. These receptors originate from an adult with an advanced solid tumor such as melanoma, head and neck, liver or kidney cancer.

CDR3 DNA sequence: TGTGCCAGCAGTCCACCGGACCTCTTCACGGATACGCAGTATTTT. This gives the protein CASSPPDLFTDTQYF. This chain links TRBV28 with TRBJ2-3; D gene ambiguous. Trimming shortened V by 5 bases and J by 6 bases, and 18 bases separated the two germline ends. CDR1 and CDR2 from the germline V gene are MDHEN and SYDVKM. This CDR3 has 15 amino acids.

The chain links TRBV6-1 to TRBJ2-3; D remains unclear. Trimming shortened V by 1 base and J by 3 bases, and 2 bases separated the two germline ends. The CDR3 covers 12 residues. Germline V gene lookup returns CDR1 MNHNS and CDR2 SASEGT. CDR3 amino acids: CASSEETDTQYF. The CDR3 bases are TGTGCCAGCAGTGAAGAGACAGATACGCAGTATTTT.

This chain uses TRBV28 with TRBJ2-5, with TRBD2 identical over 7 bases. Trimming took 4 bases from V and 5 from J; bases not matched to a gene: 10. Germline loops: CDR1 MDHEN, CDR2 SYDVKM. The CDR3 has 15 amino acids. The CDR3 DNA follows: TGTGCCAGCAGTTCCCGGAGGGCCGGGAGGGAGACCCAGTACTTC. Residues: CASSSRRAGRETQYF.

This clone was observed a single time. The chain uses TRBV5-1 and TRBJ2-1; 9 bases match TRBD1. The ends lost 7 bases at V and 4 bases at J; junction bases unmatched: 9. The CDR3 covers 15 residues. The germline V gene encodes CDR1 SGHRS and CDR2 YFSETQ. CDR3 DNA: TGCGCCAGCGTACTGAGACAGGGGGGGTACAATGAGCAGTTCTTC. As protein: CASVLRQGGYNEQFF.

The chain uses TRBV9 and TRBJ2-3; D assignment may be TRBD1 or TRBD2 (5 bases each). The germline V gene encodes CDR1 SGDLS and CDR2 YYNGEE. The CDR3 runs to 14 residues. V was cut by 2 bases and J by 2 bases, with 9 bases left in between. The CDR3 spells CASSVTGPTDTQYF. The CDR3 DNA sequence: TGTGCCAGCAGCGTCACGGGACCCACAGATACGCAGTATTTT.

V is TRBV2 and J is TRBJ2-7, with D possibly being TRBD2 (7 bases). Trimming left V 8 bases short and J 2 bases short, with 19 bases between. The CDR3 runs to 15 residues. Germline V gene sequence: CDR1 SNHLY, CDR2 FYNNEI. The CDR3 loop reads CASSFNGGPTYEQYF. CDR3 nucleotides: TGTGCCAGCTCGTTTAACGGGGGGCCCACCTACGAGCAGTACTTC.

The chain has TRBV4-2 and TRBJ1-3; D uncertain. Germline V gene sequence: CDR1 LGHNA, CDR2 YNFKEQ. The CDR3 has 15 amino acids. Deletions cut 1 base from V and 0 bases from J, with 7 bases between. CDR3 sequence (DNA): TGTGCCAGCAGCCAAGTCGAGAGCTCTGGAAACACCATATATTTT. Residues: CASSQVESSGNTIYF.

The genes are TRBV29-1 and TRBJ1-1; possible D gene TRBD1, 5 bases. The germline V and J ends were trimmed by 4 bases and 0 bases, with 12 bases remaining between them. Germline CDR1 SQVTM, CDR2 ANQGSEA. CDR3 length equals 14 residues. The CDR3 DNA is TGCAGCGTTGGTTGGACGGGGCTGAACACTGAAGCTTTCTTT. Its protein product is CSVGWTGLNTEAFF.

This chain uses TRBV11-3 with TRBJ2-7; D may be TRBD1 (6 bases). The CDR3 runs 15 residues. The ends were cut back, 7 bases at V and 1 base at J, with 17 bases in the middle. Germline V CDR1 and CDR2: SGHNT, YENEEA. The CDR3 DNA is TGTGCCAGCACCACCCGGACAGAGCTTTCCTACGAGCAGTACTTC. Translation: CASTTRTELSYEQYF.